This T cell receptor beta chain was identified during a study of Tregs in tolerant kidney transplant recipients. General observations from the study: Findings come from small patient numbers and require larger validation. Biological reproducibility was not directly addressed, but technical replication error appeared minimal.

The CDR3 covers 16 residues. Germline CDR1 is MNHEY and CDR2 is SVGAGI. V gave up 0 bases and J gave up 0 bases, with 9 bases separating them. Unstimulated Tregs (CD4+CD25+CD127-) and CD4+CD25- non-Tregs were sorted from PBMCs. Of note for this clone: Its antigen is not identified.

Assay: immunoSEQ multiplex PCR; the TCRdb copy retains only in-frame clones and omits some. Of about 68,000 clones listed, 84% were seen once; the top ten hold around 4%. The chain couples TRBV6-5 to TRBJ1-3, with D unclear. The TCR was taken from a human donor in good health. Material for sequencing was CD4+ T cells from blood. CDR3 residues: CASSYSPDLSGNTIYF. CDR3 DNA: TGTGCCAGCAGTTACTCCCCAGACCTCTCTGGAAACACCATATATTTT.